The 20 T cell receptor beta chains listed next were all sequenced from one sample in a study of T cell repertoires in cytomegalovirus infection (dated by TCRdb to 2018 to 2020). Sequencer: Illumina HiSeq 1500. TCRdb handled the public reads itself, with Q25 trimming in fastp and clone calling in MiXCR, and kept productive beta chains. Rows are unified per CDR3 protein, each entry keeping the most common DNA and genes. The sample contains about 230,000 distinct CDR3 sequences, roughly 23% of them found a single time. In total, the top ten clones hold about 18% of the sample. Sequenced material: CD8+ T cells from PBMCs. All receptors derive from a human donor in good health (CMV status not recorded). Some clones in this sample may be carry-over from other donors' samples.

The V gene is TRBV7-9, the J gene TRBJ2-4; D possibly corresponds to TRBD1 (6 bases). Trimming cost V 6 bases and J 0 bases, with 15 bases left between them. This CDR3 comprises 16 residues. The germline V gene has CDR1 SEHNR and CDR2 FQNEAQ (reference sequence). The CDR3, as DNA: TGTGCCAGCAGTCCGGCGCAGGGGCTAGCCAAAAACATTCAGTACTTC. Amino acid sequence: CASSPAQGLAKNIQYF.

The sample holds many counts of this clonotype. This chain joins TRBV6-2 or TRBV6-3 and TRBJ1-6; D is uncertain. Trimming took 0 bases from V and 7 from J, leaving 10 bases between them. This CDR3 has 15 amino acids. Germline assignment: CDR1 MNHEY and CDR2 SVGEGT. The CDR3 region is CASSYSKRANSPLHF. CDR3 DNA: TGTGCCAGCAGTTACTCGAAGAGGGCGAATTCACCCCTCCACTTT.

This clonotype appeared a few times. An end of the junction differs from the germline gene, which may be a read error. Here the CDR3 DNA reads TGTGCCAGCAGTCTCACTAGCGGGGGGACATACAATGAGCAGTTCTTC. Encoded protein: CASSLTSGGTYNEQFF. This sequence joins TRBV5-1 and TRBJ2-1; 12 bases align to TRBD2. This CDR3 contains 16 residues. Germline V gene sequence: CDR1 SGHRS, CDR2 YFSETQ.

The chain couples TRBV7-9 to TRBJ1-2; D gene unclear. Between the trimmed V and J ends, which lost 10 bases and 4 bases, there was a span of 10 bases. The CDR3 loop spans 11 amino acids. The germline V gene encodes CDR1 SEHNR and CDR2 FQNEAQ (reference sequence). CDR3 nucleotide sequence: TGTGCCACCCTCGGAGCCTATGGCTACACCTTC. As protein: CATLGAYGYTF.

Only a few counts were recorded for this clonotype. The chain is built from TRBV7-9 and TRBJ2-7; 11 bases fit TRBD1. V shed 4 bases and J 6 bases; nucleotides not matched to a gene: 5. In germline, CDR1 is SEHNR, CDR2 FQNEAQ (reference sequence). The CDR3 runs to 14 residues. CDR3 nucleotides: TGTGCCAGCAGCTATACCGGGACAGGGGGCGAGCAGTACTTC. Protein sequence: CASSYTGTGGEQYF.

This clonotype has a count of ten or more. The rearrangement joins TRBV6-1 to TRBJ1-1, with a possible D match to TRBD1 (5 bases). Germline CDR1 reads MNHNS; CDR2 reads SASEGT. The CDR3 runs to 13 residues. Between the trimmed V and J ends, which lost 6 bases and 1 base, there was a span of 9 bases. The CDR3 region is CASRPGWNTEAFF. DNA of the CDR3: TGTGCCAGCAGGCCAGGGTGGAACACTGAAGCTTTCTTT.

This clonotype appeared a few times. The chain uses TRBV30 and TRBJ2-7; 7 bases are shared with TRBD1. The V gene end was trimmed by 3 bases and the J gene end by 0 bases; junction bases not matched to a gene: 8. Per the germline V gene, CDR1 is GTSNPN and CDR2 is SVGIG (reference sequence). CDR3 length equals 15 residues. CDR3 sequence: CAWRPRDSLSYEQYF. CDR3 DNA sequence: TGTGCCTGGAGACCACGGGACAGCCTCTCCTACGAGCAGTACTTC.

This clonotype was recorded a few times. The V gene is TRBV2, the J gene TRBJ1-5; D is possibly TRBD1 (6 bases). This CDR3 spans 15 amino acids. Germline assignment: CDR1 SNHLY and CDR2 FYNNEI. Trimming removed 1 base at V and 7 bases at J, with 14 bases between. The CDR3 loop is CASSEGLGGGQPQHF. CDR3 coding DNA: TGTGCCAGCAGTGAAGGGCTGGGGGGCGGACAGCCCCAGCATTTT.

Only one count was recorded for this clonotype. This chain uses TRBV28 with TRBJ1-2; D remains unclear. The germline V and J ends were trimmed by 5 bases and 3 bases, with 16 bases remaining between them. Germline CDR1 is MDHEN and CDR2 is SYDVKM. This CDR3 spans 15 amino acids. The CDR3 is CASSPLLYPHYGYTF. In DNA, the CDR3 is TGTGCCAGCAGTCCTCTTTTGTACCCTCACTATGGCTACACCTTC.

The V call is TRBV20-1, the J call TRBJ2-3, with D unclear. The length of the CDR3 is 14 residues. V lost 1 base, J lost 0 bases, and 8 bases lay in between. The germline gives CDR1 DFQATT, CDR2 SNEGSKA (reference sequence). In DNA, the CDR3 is TGCAGTGCTAGAGGCCTAGGAAGCACAGATACGCAGTATTTT. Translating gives CSARGLGSTDTQYF.

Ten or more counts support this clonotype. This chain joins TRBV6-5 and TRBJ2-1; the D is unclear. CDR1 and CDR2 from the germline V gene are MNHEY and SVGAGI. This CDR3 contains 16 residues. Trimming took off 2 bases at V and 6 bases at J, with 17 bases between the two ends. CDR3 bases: TGTGCCAGCAGTTACGGTGCAGGCCTTAGAAGCAATGAGCAGTTCTTC. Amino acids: CASSYGAGLRSNEQFF.

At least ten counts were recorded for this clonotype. CDR3 sequence: CASSLVTSGTQYF. The CDR3 nucleotides read TGTGCCAGCAGCTTAGTCACTAGCGGGACCCAGTACTTC. The gene calls are TRBV7-2 and TRBJ2-5; TRBD2 agrees at 8 bases. Germline assignment: CDR1 SGHTA and CDR2 FQGNSA. The CDR3 runs 13 residues. The V gene end was trimmed by 1 base and the J gene end by 7 bases; junction bases not matched to a gene: 2.

The CDR3 protein is CASSLRRLNQPQHF. In DNA form, the CDR3 reads TGTGCCAGCAGTTTACGCAGGCTCAATCAGCCCCAGCATTTT. The chain couples TRBV27 to TRBJ1-5; unclear D gene. CDR3 length equals 14 residues. CDR1 is MNHEY and CDR2 is SMNVEV in the germline V gene (reference sequence). Trimming took off 2 bases at V and 3 bases at J, with 8 bases between the two ends.

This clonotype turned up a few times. The CDR3 protein is CSAIREGYSPLHF. The CDR3, as DNA: TGCAGTGCCATTAGGGAGGGTTACTCACCCCTCCACTTT. The chain carries TRBV20-1 and TRBJ1-6; D is uncertain. Trimming stripped 6 bases from V and 10 bases from J, with 16 bases between. This CDR3 contains 13 residues. Per germline, CDR1 DFQATT and CDR2 SNEGSKA (reference sequence).

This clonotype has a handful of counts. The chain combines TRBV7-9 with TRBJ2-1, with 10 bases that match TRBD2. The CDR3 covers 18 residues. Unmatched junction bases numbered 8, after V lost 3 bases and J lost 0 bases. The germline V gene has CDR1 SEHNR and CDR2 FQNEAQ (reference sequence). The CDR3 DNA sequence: TGTGCCAGCAGCTTCGCTAGCGGGGGCCAGAGCTCCTACAATGAGCAGTTCTTC. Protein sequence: CASSFASGGQSSYNEQFF.

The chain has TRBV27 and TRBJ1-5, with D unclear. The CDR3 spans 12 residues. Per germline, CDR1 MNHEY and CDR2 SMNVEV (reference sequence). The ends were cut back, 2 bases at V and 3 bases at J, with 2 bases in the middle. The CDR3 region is CASSLHNQPQHF. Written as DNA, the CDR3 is TGTGCCAGCAGTTTACACAATCAGCCCCAGCATTTT.

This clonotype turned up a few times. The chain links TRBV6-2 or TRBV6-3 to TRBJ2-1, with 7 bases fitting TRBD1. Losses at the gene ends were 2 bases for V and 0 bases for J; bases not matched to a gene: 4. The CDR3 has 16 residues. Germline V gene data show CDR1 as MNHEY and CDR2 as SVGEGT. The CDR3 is CASSYTDRSSYNEQFF. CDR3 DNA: TGTGCCAGCAGTTACACGGACAGGAGCTCCTACAATGAGCAGTTCTTC.

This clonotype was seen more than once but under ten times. The CDR3 DNA reads as TGCGCCAGCAGCGCGGACAGAATGGGCTATGGCTACACCTTC. This codes for CASSADRMGYGYTF. V usage is TRBV4-1 and J usage is TRBJ1-2, with D possibly TRBD1 on 6 matching bases. This CDR3 is 14 amino acids long. CDR1 MGHRA and CDR2 YSYEKL come from the germline V gene. V lost 5 bases, J lost 4 bases, and 14 bases lay in between.

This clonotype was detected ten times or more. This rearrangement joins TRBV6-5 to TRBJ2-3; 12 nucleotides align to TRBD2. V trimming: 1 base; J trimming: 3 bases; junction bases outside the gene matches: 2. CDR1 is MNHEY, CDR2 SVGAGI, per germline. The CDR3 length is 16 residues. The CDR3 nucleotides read TGTGCCAGCAGTTACTGGACTAGCGGGGATACAGATACGCAGTATTTT. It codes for CASSYWTSGDTDTQYF.

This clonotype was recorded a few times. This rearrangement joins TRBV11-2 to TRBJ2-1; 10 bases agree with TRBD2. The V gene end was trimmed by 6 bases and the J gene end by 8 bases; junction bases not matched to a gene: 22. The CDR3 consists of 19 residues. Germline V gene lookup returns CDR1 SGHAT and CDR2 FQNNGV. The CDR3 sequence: CASSDIRAVAGGKSYEQFF. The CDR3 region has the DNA TGTGCCAGCAGTGATATTCGGGCAGTAGCGGGGGGAAAATCCTATGAGCAGTTCTTC.